Reported below is one TCR beta chain. As yet, its antigen is unknown. The CDR3 loop spans 14 amino acids. Germline values: CDR1 SEHNR, CDR2 FQNEAQ (reference sequence). V lost 5 bases and J lost 3, with 11 bases in between. This entry is derived from a study of shared clonotypes between healthy human individuals. Study background: Per-donor plates numbered three CD4 naive, three CD4 memory, two CD8 naive and one CD8 memory. Study-wide results and caveats: It was the few donors that limited the genetic and exposure-history diversity represented. Clonotype sharing among the donors was expected to vary with sequencing depth.

Naive CD8 isolation took CD45RO-negative cells positively selected for CCR7 and excluded terminally differentiated effector memory CD45RA+ cells. Nashville, Tennessee was home to all donors, each a Caucasian adult. Profiled with immunoSEQ multiplex PCR; TCRdb holds only in-frame clones, not every one. The sample includes around 2,100,000 clones, about 95% of them seen just once. This rearrangement joins TRBV7-9 to TRBJ1-5; D uncertain. Material: naive CD8+ T cells sorted from blood. This clonotype was obtained from a man aged 18-30 years in good health. CDR3: CASSQYGSNQPQHF. As DNA, the CDR3 is TGTGCCAGCAGCCAGTACGGTTCCAATCAGCCCCAGCATTTT. Full variable domain (rest looked up from reference TRBV7-9 and TRBJ1-5): DTGVSQNPRHKITKRGQNVTFRCDPISEHNRLYWYRQTLGQGPEFLTYFQNEAQLEKSRLLSDRFSAERPKGSFSTLEIQRTEQGDSAMYLCASSQYGSNQPQHFGDGTRLSIL.